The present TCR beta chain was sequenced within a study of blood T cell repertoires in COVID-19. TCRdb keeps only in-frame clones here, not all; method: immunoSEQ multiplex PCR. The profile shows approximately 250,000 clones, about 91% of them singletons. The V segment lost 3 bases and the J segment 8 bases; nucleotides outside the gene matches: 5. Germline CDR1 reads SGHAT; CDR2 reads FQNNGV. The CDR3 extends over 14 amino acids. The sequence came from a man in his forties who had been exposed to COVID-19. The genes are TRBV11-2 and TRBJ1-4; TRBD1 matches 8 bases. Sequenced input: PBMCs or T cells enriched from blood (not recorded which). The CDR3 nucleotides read TGTGCCAGCAGCTTCGGGACAGGAGGCGAAAAACTGTTTTTT. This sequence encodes CASSFGTGGEKLFF.